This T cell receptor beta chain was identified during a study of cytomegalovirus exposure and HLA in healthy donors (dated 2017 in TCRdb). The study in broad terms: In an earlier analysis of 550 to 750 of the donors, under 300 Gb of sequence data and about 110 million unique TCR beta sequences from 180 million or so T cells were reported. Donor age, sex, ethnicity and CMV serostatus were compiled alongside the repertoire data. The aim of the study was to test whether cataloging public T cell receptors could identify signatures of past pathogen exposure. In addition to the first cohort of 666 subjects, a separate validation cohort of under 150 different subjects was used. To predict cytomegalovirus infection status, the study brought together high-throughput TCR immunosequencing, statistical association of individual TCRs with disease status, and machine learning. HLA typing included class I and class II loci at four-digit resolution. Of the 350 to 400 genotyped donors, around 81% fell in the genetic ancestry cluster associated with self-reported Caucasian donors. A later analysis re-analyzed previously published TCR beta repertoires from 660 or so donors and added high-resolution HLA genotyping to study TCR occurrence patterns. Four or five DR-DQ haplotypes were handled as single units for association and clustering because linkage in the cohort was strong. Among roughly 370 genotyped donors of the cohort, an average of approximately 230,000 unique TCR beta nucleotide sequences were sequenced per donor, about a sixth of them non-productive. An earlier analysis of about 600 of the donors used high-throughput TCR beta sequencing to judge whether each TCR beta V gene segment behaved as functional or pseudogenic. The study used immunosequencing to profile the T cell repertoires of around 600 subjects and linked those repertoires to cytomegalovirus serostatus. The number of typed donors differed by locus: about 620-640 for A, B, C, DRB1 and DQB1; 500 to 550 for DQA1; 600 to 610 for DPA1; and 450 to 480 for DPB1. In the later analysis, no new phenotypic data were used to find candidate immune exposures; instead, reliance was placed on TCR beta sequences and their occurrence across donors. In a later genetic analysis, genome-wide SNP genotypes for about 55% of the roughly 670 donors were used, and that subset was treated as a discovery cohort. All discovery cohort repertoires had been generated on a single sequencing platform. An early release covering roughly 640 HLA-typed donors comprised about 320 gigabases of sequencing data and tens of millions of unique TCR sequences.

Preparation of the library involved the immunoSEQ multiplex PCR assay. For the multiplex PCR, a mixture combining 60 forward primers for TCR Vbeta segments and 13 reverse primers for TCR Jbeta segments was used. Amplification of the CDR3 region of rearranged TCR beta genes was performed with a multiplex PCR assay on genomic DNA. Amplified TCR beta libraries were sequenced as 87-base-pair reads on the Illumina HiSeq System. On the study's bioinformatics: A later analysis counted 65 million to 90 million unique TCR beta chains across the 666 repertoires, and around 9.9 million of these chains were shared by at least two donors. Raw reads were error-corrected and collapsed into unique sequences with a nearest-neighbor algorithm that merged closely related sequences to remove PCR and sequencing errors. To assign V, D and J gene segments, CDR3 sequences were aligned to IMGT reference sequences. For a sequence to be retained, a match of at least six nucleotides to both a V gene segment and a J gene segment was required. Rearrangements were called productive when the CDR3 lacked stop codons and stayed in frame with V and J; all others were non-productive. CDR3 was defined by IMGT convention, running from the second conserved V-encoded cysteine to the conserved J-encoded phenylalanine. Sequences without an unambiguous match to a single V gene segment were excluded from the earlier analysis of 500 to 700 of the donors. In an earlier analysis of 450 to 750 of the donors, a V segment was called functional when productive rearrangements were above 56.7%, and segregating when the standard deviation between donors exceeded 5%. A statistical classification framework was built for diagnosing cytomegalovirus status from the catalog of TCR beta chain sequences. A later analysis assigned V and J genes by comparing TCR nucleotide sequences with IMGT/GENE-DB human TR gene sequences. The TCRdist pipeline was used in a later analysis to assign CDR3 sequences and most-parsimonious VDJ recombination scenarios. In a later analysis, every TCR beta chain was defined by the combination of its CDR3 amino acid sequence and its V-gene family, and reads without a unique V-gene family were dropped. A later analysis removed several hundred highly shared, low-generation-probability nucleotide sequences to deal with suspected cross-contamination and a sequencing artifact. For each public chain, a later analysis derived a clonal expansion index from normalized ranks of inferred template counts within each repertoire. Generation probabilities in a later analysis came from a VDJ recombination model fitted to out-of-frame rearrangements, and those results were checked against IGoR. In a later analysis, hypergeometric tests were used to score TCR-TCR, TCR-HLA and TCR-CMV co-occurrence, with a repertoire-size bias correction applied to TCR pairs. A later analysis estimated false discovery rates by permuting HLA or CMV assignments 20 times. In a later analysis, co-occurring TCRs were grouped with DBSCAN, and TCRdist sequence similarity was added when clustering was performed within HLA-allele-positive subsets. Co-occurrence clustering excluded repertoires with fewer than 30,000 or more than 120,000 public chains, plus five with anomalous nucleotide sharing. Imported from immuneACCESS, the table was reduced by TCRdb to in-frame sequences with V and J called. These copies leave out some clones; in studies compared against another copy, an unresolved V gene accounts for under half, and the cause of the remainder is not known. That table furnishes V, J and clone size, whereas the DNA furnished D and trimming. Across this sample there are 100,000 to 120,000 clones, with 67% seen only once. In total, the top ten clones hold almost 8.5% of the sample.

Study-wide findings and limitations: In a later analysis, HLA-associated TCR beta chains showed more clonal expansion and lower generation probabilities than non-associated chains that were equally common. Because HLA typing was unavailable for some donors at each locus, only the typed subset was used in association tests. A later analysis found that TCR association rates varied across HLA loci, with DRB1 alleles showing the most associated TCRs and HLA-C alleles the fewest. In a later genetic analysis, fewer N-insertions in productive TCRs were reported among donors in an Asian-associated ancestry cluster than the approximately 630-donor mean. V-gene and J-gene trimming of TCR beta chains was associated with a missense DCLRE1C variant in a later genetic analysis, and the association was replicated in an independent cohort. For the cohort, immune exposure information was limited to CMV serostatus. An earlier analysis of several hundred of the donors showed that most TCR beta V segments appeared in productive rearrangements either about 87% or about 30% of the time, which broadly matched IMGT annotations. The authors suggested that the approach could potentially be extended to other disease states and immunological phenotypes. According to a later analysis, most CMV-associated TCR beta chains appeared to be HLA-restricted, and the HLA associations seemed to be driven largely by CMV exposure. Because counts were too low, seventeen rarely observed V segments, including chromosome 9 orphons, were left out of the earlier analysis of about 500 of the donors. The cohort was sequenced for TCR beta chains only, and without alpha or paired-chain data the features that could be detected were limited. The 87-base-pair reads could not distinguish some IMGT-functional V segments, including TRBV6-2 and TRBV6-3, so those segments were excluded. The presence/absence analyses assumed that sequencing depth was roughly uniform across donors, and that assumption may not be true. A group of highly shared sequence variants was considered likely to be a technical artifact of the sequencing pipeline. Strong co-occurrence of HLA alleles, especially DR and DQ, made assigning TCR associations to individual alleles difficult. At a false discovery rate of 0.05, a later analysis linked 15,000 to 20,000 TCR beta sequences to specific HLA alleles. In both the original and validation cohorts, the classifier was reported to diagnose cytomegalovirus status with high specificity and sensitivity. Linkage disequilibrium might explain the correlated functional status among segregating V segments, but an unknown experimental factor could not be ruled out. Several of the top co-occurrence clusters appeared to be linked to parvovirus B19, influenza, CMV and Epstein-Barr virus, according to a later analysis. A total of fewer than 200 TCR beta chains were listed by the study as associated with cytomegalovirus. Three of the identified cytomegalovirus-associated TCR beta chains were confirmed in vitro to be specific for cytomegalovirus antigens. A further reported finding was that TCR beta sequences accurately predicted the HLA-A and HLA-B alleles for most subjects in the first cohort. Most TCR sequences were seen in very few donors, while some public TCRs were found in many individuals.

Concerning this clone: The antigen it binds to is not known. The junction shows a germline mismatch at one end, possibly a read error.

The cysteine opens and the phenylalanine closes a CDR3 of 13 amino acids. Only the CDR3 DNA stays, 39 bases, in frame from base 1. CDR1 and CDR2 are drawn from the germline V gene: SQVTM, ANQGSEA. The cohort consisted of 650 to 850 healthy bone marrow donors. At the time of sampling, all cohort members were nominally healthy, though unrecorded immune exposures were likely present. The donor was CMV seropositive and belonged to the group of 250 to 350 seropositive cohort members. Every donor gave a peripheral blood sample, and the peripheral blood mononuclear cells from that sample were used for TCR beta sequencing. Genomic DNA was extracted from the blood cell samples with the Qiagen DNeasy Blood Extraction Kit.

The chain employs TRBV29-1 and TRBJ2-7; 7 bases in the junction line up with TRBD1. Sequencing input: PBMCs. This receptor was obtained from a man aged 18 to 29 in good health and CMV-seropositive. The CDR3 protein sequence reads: CSVRRQGSHEQYF. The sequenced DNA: TGCAGCGTTCGTCGACAGGGCTCCCACGAGCAGTACTTC.